The TCR beta chain under discussion was sequenced for a study of Ad26.COV2.S vaccination and SARS-CoV-2 variants. TCRdb keeps only in-frame clones here, not all; method: immunoSEQ multiplex PCR. This table has around 300,000 clones, 85% to 90% appearing once. A note on this clone: Its specificity is not known.

Treatment specified: over 15 received Ad26.COV2.S at low or high dose, single or two shots; about 5 received placebo; per-sample allocation not given. Sampling was performed 63 days after the first vaccine or placebo injection. Overall study results and limits: The TCR breadth and depth analyses may have produced an underestimate of total T cell responses.

The CDR3 has 15 amino acids. CDR1 MDHEN and CDR2 SYDVKM come from the germline V gene. The ends lost 4 bases at V and 9 bases at J; junction bases unmatched: 8. The origin of this receptor is a person aged 18-60 years who received the Ad26.COV2.S COVID-19 vaccine or a placebo. This rearrangement joins TRBV28 to TRBJ2-3; 12 nucleotides line up with TRBD2. The sequencing here drew on peripheral blood, taken in a trial of Ad26.COV2.S vaccine versus placebo. The CDR3 sequence is CASSSSGGAPQTQYF. The CDR3 nucleotides read TGTGCCAGCAGTTCTAGCGGGGGGGCACCCCAGACGCAGTATTTT.